This T cell receptor (beta chain) was documented in a study of beta chain features in type 1 diabetes. As for the study in general: Across the samples, 100 million to 130 million sorted cells were examined in total.

Germline CDR1 and CDR2: LGHNA and YSLEER. V lost 0 bases to trimming and J lost 8 bases; unmatched junction nucleotides: 12. The CDR3 runs 17 residues. Study-level points and caveats: PCR might favor shorter templates, but any such skew would affect patients and controls equally. Any HLA effect on TCRB rearrangement was left unresolved by small sub-analyses.

This clone was observed a handful of times. The antigen is not known. Expressed TCRB transcripts got sequenced, as all isolated RNA was reverse transcribed. The method was immunoSEQ multiplex PCR; TCRdb's version includes in-frame clones alone and lacks a portion of them. The sample yields hundreds of thousands of clones, about 10% seen once. This chain links TRBV4-3 with TRBJ2-1, with 8 bases identical to TRBD2. The material sequenced was naive CD4+ T cells from blood. This receptor was obtained from a woman aged 18-29 years in good health. The CDR3 protein is CASSQDVGGGYRYEQFF. The CDR3 DNA reads TGCGCCAGCAGCCAAGATGTCGGCGGGGGGTATAGGTATGAGCAGTTCTTC.